The sequence of this T cell receptor (beta chain) was determined in a study of cytomegalovirus exposure and HLA in healthy donors. Overall study results and limits: A few CMV-associated chains were confirmed in vitro to be specific for CMV antigens.

Only in-frame clones appear in the TCRdb table, and some are missing; sequencing was by immunoSEQ multiplex PCR. The sample lists some 140,000 clones, nearly 90% occurring once. There are 16 residues in the CDR3. V was clipped by 7 bases and J by 4 bases, with 20 bases between them. The V gene's germline CDR1 is ENHRY and CDR2 SYGVKD. Among the 110 or so subjects of the validation cohort, separate from the approximately 660-subject first cohort, were the donors. Comment on this clone: Its specificity is unknown.

Sample: PBMCs. The TCR was taken from a woman aged 18-29 years in good health and CMV-seropositive. The rearrangement uses TRBV10-3 and TRBJ1-3; weak D call: TRBD1 (5 bases). This CDR3 reads CAITRSGATVGNTIYF. As DNA, the CDR3 is TGTGCCATCACTAGAAGTGGGGCGACCGTGGGAAACACCATATATTTT.